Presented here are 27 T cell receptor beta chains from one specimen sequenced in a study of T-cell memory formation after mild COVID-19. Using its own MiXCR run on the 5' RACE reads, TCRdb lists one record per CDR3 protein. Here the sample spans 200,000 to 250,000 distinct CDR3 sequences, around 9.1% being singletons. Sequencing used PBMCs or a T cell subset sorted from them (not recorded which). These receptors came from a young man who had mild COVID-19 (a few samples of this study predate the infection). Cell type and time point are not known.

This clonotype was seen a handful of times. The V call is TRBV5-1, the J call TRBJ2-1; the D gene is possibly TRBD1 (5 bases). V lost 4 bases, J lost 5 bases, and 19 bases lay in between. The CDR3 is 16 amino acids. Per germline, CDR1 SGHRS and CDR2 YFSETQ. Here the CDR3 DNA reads TGCGCCAGCAGCCCCCCTGATAGACAGACACACAATGAGCAGTTCTTC. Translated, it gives CASSPPDRQTHNEQFF.

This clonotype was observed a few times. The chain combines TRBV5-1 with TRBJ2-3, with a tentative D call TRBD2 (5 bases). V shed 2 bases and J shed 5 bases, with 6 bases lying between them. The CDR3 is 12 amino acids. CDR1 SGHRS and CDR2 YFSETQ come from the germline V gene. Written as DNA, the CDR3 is TGCGCCAGCAGCTTCGGGGTAGATACGCAGTATTTT. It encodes CASSFGVDTQYF.

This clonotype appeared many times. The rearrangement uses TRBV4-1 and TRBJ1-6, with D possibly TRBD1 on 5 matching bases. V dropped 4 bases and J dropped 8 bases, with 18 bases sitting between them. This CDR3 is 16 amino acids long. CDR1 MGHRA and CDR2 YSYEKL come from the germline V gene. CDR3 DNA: TGCGCCAGCAGCCGGGGAACCGGGACGGAGCATTCACCCCTCCACTTT. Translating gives CASSRGTGTEHSPLHF.

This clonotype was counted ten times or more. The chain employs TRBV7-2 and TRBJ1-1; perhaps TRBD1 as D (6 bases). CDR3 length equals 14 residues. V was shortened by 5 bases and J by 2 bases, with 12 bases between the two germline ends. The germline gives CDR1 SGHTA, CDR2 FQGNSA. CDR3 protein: CASSRQVSNTEAFF. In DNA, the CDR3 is TGTGCCAGCAGCCGACAGGTTAGCAACACTGAAGCTTTCTTT. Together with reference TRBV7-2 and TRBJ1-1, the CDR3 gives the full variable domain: GAGVSQSPSNKVTEKGKDVELRCDPISGHTALYWYRQSLGQGLEFLIYFQGNSAPDKSGLPSDRFSAERTGGSVSTLTIQRTQQEDSAVYLCASSRQVSNTEAFFGQGTRLTVV.

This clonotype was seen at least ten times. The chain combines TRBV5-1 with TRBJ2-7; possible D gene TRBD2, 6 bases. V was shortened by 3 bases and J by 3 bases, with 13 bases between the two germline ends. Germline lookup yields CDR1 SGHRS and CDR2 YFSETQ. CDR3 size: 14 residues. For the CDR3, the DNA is TGCGCCAGCAGCTGGGAGGAAGCCAACTACGAGCAGTACTTC. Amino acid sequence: CASSWEEANYEQYF.

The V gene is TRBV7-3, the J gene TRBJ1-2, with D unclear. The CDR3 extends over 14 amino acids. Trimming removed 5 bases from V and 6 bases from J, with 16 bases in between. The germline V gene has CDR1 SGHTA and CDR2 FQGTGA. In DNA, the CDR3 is TGTGCCAGCAGCCCGCCCCTAGAGGACGATGGCTACACCTTC. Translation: CASSPPLEDDGYTF.

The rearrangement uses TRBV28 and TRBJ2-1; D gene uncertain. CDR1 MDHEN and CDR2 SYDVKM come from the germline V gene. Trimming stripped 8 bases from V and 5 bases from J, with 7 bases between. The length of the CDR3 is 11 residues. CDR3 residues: CASSVHNEQFF. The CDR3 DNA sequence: TGTGCCAGCTCCGTCCACAATGAGCAGTTCTTC.

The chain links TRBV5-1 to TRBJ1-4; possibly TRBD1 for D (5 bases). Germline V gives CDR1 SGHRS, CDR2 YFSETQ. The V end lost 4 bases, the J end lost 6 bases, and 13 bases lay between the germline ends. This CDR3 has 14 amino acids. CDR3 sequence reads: CASSRDARDEKLFF. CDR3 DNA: TGCGCCAGCAGCCGGGACGCCAGGGATGAAAAACTGTTTTTT.

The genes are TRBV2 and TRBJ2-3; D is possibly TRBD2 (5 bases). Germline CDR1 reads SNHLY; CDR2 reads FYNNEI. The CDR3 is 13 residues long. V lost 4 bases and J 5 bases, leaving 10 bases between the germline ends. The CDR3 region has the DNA TGTGCCAGCAGTGCTGTTCGGGAAGATACGCAGTATTTT. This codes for CASSAVREDTQYF.

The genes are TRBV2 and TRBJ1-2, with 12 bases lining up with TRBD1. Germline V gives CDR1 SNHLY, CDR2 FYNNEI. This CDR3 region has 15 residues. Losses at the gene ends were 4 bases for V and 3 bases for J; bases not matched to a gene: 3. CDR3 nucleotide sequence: TGTGCCAGCAGTGCGGGACAGGGGGCGTACTATGGCTACACCTTC. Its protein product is CASSAGQGAYYGYTF.

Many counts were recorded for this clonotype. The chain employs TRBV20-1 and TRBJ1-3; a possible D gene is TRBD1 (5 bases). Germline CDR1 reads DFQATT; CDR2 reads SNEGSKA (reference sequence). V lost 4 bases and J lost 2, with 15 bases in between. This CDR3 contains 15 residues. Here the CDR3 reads CSATDIEFTGNTIYF. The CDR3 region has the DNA TGCAGTGCTACGGACATCGAATTTACTGGAAACACCATATATTTT.

The DNA of the CDR3 is TGTGCCAGCAGCGCCAGGGGGCGCGGTATTGATACGCAGTATTTT. It yields the protein CASSARGRGIDTQYF. This chain links TRBV7-6 with TRBJ2-3; 8 bases line up with TRBD1. V lost 5 bases to trimming and J lost 6 bases; unmatched junction nucleotides: 10. The CDR3 has 15 amino acids. Germline assignment: CDR1 SGHVS and CDR2 FNYEAQ.

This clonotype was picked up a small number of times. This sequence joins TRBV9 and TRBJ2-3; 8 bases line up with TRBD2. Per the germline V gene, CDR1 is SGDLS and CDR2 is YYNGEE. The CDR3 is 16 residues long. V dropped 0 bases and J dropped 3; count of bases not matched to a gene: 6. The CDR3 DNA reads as TGTGCCAGCAGCGTAGGAAGCGGGGGTATGACAGATACGCAGTATTTT. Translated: CASSVGSGGMTDTQYF.

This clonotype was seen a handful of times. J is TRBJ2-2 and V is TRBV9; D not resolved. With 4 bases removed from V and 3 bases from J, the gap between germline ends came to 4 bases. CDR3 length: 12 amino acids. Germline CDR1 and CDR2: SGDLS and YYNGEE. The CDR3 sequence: CASSSHTGELFF. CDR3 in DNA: TGTGCCAGCAGCTCTCACACCGGGGAGCTGTTTTTT.

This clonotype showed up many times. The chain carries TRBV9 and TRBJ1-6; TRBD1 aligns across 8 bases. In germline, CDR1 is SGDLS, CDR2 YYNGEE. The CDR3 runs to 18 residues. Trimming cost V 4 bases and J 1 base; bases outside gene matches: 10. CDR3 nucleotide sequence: TGTGCCAGCAGCTCCGGACAGGGTGGGGTGTCCTATAATTCACCCCTCCACTTT. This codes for CASSSGQGGVSYNSPLHF.

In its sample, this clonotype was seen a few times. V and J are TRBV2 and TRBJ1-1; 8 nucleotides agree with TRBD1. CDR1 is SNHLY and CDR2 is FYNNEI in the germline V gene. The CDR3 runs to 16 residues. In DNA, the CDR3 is TGTGCTACCAGGTCGGAGGGGGGACAGGTTTACACTGAAGCTTTCTTT. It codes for CATRSEGGQVYTEAFF. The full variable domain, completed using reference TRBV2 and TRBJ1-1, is EPEVTQTPSHQVTQMGQEVILRCVPISNHLYFYWYRQILGQKVEFLVSFYNNEISEKSEIFDDQFSVERPDGSNFTLKIRSTKLEDSAMYFCATRSEGGQVYTEAFFGQGTRLTVV.

The CDR3 region is CAIRRQGGENYGYTF. DNA of the CDR3: TGTGCCATCAGGAGACAGGGAGGAGAAAACTATGGCTACACCTTC. This chain links TRBV10-3 with TRBJ1-2; 7 bases are a match to TRBD1. The V gene's germline CDR1 is ENHRY and CDR2 SYGVKD. This CDR3 spans 15 amino acids. Trimming took 6 bases from V and 2 from J; bases not matched to a gene: 9.

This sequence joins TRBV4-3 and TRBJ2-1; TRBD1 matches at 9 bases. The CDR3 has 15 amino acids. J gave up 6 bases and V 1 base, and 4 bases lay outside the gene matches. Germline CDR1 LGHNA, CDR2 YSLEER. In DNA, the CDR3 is TGCGCCAGCAGCCAAGGGGACAGGGTAGGCAATGAGCAGTTCTTC. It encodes CASSQGDRVGNEQFF.

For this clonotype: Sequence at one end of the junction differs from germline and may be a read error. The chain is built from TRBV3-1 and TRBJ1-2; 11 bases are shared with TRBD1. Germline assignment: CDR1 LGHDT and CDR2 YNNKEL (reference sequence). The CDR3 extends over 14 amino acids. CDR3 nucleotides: TGTGACAGCAGCCAAGAGGACAGGGGGCGAGGCTACACCTTC. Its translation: CDSSQEDRGRGYTF.

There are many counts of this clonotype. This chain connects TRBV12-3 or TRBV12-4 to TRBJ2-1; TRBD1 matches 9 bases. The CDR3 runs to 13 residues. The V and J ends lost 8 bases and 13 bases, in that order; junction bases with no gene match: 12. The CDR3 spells CASENRDRAHQFF. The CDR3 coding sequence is TGTGCCAGCGAAAACCGGGACAGGGCCCACCAGTTCTTC.

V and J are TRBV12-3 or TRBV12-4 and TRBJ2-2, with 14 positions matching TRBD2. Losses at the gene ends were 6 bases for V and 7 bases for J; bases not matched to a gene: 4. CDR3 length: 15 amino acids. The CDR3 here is CASSPGLAGVGELFF. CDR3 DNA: TGTGCCAGCAGCCCGGGACTAGCGGGGGTCGGGGAGCTGTTTTTT.

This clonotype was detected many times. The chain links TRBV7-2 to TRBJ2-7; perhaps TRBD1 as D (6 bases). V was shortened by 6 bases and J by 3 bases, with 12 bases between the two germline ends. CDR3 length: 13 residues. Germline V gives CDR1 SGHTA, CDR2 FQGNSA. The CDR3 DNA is TGTGCCAGCAGGAGCGGACAGAACTACGAGCAGTACTTC. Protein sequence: CASRSGQNYEQYF.

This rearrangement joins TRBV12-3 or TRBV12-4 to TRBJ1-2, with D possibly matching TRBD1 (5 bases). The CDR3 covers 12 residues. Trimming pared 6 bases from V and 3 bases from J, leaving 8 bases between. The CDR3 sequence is CASRSRDYGYTF. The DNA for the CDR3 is TGTGCCAGCAGGTCCAGGGACTATGGCTACACCTTC.

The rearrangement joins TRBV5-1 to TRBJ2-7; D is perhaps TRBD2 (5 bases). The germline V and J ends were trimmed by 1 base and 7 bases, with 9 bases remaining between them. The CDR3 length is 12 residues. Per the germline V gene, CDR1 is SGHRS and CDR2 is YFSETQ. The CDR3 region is CASSLTSGEQYF. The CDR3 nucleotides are TGCGCCAGCAGCTTGACATCGGGAGAGCAGTACTTC.

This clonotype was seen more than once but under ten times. Here the CDR3 reads CASGERDRARGYTF. The CDR3 region has the DNA TGTGCCAGCGGAGAACGGGACAGGGCTCGAGGCTACACCTTC. The V and J genes are TRBV7-2 and TRBJ1-2; TRBD1 agrees at 9 bases. Germline assignment: CDR1 SGHTA and CDR2 FQGNSA. The junction had 12 bases not matched to a gene; V was cut back by 8 bases and J by 8 bases. The CDR3 extends over 14 amino acids. The full variable domain, completed using reference TRBV7-2 and TRBJ1-2, is GAGVSQSPSNKVTEKGKDVELRCDPISGHTALYWYRQSLGQGLEFLIYFQGNSAPDKSGLPSDRFSAERTGGSVSTLTIQRTQQEDSAVYLCASGERDRARGYTFGSGTRLTVV.

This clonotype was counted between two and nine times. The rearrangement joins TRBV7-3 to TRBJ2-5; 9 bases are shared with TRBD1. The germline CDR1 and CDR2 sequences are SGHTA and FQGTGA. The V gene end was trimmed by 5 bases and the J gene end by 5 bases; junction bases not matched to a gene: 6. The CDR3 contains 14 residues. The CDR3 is CASSATGGWETQYF. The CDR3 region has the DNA TGTGCCAGCAGCGCCACAGGGGGCTGGGAGACCCAGTACTTC. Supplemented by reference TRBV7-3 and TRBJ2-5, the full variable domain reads GAGVSQTPSNKVTEKGKYVELRCDPISGHTALYWYRQSLGQGPEFLIYFQGTGAADDSGLPNDRFFAVRPEGSVSTLKIQRTERGDSAVYLCASSATGGWETQYFGPGTRLLVL.

DNA for the CDR3: TGTGCCAGCAGCCCGGCAGGGCGAAGCTCTGGGGCCAACGTCCTGACTTTC. Its translation: CASSPAGRSSGANVLTF. The chain is built from TRBV5-5 and TRBJ2-6, with D perhaps TRBD1 (5 bases). The germline gives CDR1 SGHKS, CDR2 YYEKEE (reference sequence). V gave up 4 bases and J gave up 0 bases, with 14 bases separating them. This CDR3 comprises 17 residues.